The 13 T cell receptor beta chains reported below all come from one sample, sequenced in a study of regulatory T cells in long-lasting Graves disease. Assembly of TCR beta libraries relied on iRepertoire HTBI primers together with Arm-PCR of CDR3 regions. TCRdb re-called the multiplex PCR reads through MiXCR, storing one row per CDR3 protein. The table lists hundreds of thousands of distinct CDR3 sequences, more than 15% of them singletons, with about two fifths in the top ten. Specified time point: newly diagnosed GD, antithyroid drugs for less than 3 months. PBMCs were the source of the RNA used for TCR sequencing. The sample here was peripheral blood mononuclear cells (PBMCs), taken at new diagnosis, from a patient treated with antithyroid drugs. The receptors shown here come from a female donor with Graves disease.

This clonotype came up many times. J is TRBJ1-2 and V is TRBV3-1; maybe TRBD1 (5 bases). CDR1 is LGHDT, CDR2 YNNKEL, per germline (reference sequence). Trimming shortened V by 1 base and J by 3 bases, and 15 bases separated the two germline ends. The CDR3 spans 16 residues. The CDR3 spells CASSQGWRQGDYGYTF. The CDR3 DNA sequence: TGTGCCAGCAGCCAAGGATGGAGGCAGGGTGACTATGGCTACACCTTC. The whole variable domain, remainder taken from reference TRBV3-1 and TRBJ1-2, is DTAVSQTPKYLVTQMGNDKSIKCEQNLGHDTMYWYKQDSKKFLKIMFSYNNKELIINETVPNRFSPKSPDKAHLNLHINSLELGDSAVYFCASSQGWRQGDYGYTFGSGTRLTVV.

In its sample, this clonotype was seen many times. The V and J genes are TRBV20-1 and TRBJ1-5, with D possibly being TRBD1 (6 bases). Trimming pared 5 bases from V and 1 base from J, leaving 12 bases between. Germline V gives CDR1 DFQATT, CDR2 SNEGSKA (reference sequence). This CDR3 spans 14 amino acids. CDR3 sequence: CSAAGTLSNQPQHF. DNA for the CDR3: TGCAGTGCTGCCGGGACACTAAGCAATCAGCCCCAGCATTTT.

Ten or more counts support this clonotype. The J gene is TRBJ1-6, the V gene TRBV2; D is undetermined. V lost 6 bases and J lost 7, with 7 bases in between. The CDR3 loop spans 12 amino acids. CDR1 and CDR2 (germline): SNHLY, FYNNEI. The chain's CDR3 is CASRTPNSPLHF. The CDR3, as DNA: TGTGCCAGCAGGACACCCAATTCACCCCTCCACTTT.

This clonotype was seen ten or more times. This rearrangement joins TRBV28 to TRBJ2-1; D is perhaps TRBD2 (5 bases). V was trimmed by 1 base and J by 7 bases, leaving 20 bases between them. Per germline, CDR1 MDHEN and CDR2 SYDVKM. CDR3 size: 17 residues. The CDR3 nucleotides are TGTGCCAGCAGTTTATTAGGTATGAGGGAGCGGCTGAATGAGCAGTTCTTC. Its protein product is CASSLLGMRERLNEQFF.

A few counts support this clonotype. This chain uses TRBV10-3 with TRBJ2-3, with 11 positions matching TRBD2. Losses at the gene ends were 8 bases for V and 0 bases for J; bases not matched to a gene: 22. In germline, CDR1 is ENHRY, CDR2 SYGVKD. The CDR3 extends over 21 amino acids. The CDR3 DNA follows: TGTGCCATCTCAAGGACAGGACCTTTAGCGGGAGGGGGAACTAGCACAGATACGCAGTATTTT. This gives the protein CAISRTGPLAGGGTSTDTQYF.

At least ten counts were recorded for this clonotype. J is TRBJ2-1 and V is TRBV18; TRBD2 is a possible D gene (5 bases). The V end was cut by 5 bases, the J end by 3 bases, with 11 bases between. This CDR3 has 14 amino acids. Per the germline V gene, CDR1 is KGHSH and CDR2 is LQKENI. The chain's CDR3 is CASSSLRDYNEQFF. CDR3 nucleotides: TGTGCCAGCTCATCCCTGAGGGACTACAATGAGCAGTTCTTC.

This clonotype was recorded at least ten times. This chain links TRBV2 with TRBJ1-5, with a possible D match to TRBD1 (6 bases). Germline CDR1 is SNHLY and CDR2 is FYNNEI. With 10 bases removed from V and 0 bases from J, the gap between germline ends came to 10 bases. CDR3 size: 13 residues. In nucleotides, the CDR3 is TGTGCCACGCAGGGGAATAGCAATCAGCCCCAGCATTTT. This encodes CATQGNSNQPQHF.

V gene TRBV5-1 combines with J gene TRBJ2-7, with D unclear. Germline V gene data show CDR1 as SGHRS and CDR2 as YFSETQ. Trimming took 3 bases from V and 0 from J, leaving 10 bases between them. The CDR3 contains 14 residues. The CDR3 spells CASSYASFSYEQYF. The CDR3 bases are TGCGCCAGCAGCTACGCATCCTTCTCCTACGAGCAGTACTTC.

This chain uses TRBV19 with TRBJ1-5; D is unclear. V was cut by 7 bases and J by 5 bases, with 21 bases left in between. CDR1 LNHDA and CDR2 SQIVND come from the germline V gene (reference sequence). The CDR3 runs to 16 residues. DNA for the CDR3: TGTGCCAGTACCGTGGGGTCCGGGCTTCGGCATCAGCCCCAGCATTTT. Protein product: CASTVGSGLRHQPQHF.

This clonotype was found many times. V gene TRBV9 combines with J gene TRBJ2-7; 10 bases are a match to TRBD1. The germline V gene encodes CDR1 SGDLS and CDR2 YYNGEE. This CDR3 is built from 14 residues. J lost 7 bases, V lost 4 bases, and 8 bases had no gene match. The CDR3 DNA sequence: TGTGCCAGCAGCCCGCGGACAGGGGGAAGGGAGCAGTACTTC. Encoded protein: CASSPRTGGREQYF. Looking up the rest from reference TRBV9 and TRBJ2-7 gives the full variable domain: DSGVTQTPKHLITATGQRVTLRCSPRSGDLSVYWYQQSLDQGLQFLIQYYNGEERAKGNILERFSAQQFPDLHSELNLSSLELGDSALYFCASSPRTGGREQYFGPGTRLTVT.

The table lists this clonotype with many counts. The gene calls are TRBV14 and TRBJ2-7; the D gene is possibly TRBD1 (5 bases). Germline CDR1 and CDR2: SGHDN and FVKESK. V dropped 5 bases and J dropped 4 bases, with 12 bases sitting between them. This CDR3 is built from 13 residues. CDR3 coding DNA: TGTGCCAGCAGCGGGGCTGCCCGTTACGAGCAGTACTTC. This encodes CASSGAARYEQYF.

The table lists this clonotype with many counts. The chain couples TRBV5-1 to TRBJ2-4; the D gene is possibly TRBD1 (6 bases). Trimming stripped 4 bases from V and 10 bases from J, with 15 bases between. The CDR3 is made up of 13 amino acids. CDR1 is SGHRS and CDR2 is YFSETQ in the germline V gene. The CDR3 DNA reads TGCGCCAGCAGCGAGGGGACATGGGGGATTCAGTACTTC. It encodes CASSEGTWGIQYF.

At least ten counts were recorded for this clonotype. The CDR3 is CAISEVAGGKGNEQFF. The CDR3 DNA reads as TGTGCCATCAGTGAGGTAGCGGGAGGAAAGGGCAATGAGCAGTTCTTC. V usage is TRBV10-3 and J usage is TRBJ2-1, with 10 positions matching TRBD2. CDR3 length: 16 residues. Trimming cost V 2 bases and J 6 bases; bases outside gene matches: 7. Germline V gives CDR1 ENHRY, CDR2 SYGVKD.